A selection of T cell receptor beta chains follows, all from one sample in a study of blood T cell repertoires in COVID-19. The table came from immunoSEQ multiplex PCR; TCRdb's copy has only in-frame clones and leaves some out. The sample consists of 200,000 or so clones, 84% of them appearing once. The sample comprised PBMCs or T cells enriched from blood (not recorded which). These receptor sequences come from a man in his 60s who had recovered from COVID-19. Each CDR3 is given without its conserved first and last residue. Each record gives: clone size, D gene, V gene, J gene, CDR3 protein. A D gene is named only where the DNA matches it firmly. The size field is filled for only some rows; it gives once, few, many or a size class.

abundance: .
d_gene: .
v_gene: TRBV11-1
j_gene: TRBJ1-2
CDR3aa: ASTPTPDYPYGYT

abundance: few
d_gene: .
v_gene: TRBV4-3
j_gene: TRBJ1-1
CDR3aa: ASSQERRRRVNTEAF

abundance: .
d_gene: .
v_gene: TRBV15
j_gene: TRBJ1-5
CDR3aa: ATSRDVDARDQPQH

abundance: few
d_gene: TRBD1
v_gene: TRBV7-9
j_gene: TRBJ1-1
CDR3aa: ASSDVGGTANTEAF

abundance: .
d_gene: TRBD1
v_gene: TRBV7-2
j_gene: TRBJ1-1
CDR3aa: ASSYDRGREAF

abundance: .
d_gene: .
v_gene: TRBV2
j_gene: TRBJ2-5
CDR3aa: ASSGDSQETQY

abundance: .
d_gene: TRBD1
v_gene: TRBV3-1/TRBV3-2
j_gene: TRBJ2-5
CDR3aa: ASSHRDRGGTQY

abundance: .
d_gene: .
v_gene: TRBV7-9
j_gene: TRBJ1-1
CDR3aa: ASSDDSYTEAF

abundance: .
d_gene: .
v_gene: TRBV5-4
j_gene: TRBJ2-3
CDR3aa: ASSRDSDTQY

abundance: .
d_gene: TRBD1
v_gene: TRBV6-2/TRBV6-3
j_gene: TRBJ2-1
CDR3aa: ASSIPGQGSNEQF

abundance: .
d_gene: .
v_gene: TRBV27
j_gene: TRBJ2-7
CDR3aa: ASSTQGYEQY

abundance: .
d_gene: TRBD1
v_gene: TRBV6-2/TRBV6-3
j_gene: TRBJ2-7
CDR3aa: ASSYRQGNSSYEQY

abundance: .
d_gene: TRBD2
v_gene: TRBV4-2
j_gene: TRBJ2-1
CDR3aa: ASSQEAGRGGLYNEQF

abundance: .
d_gene: .
v_gene: TRBV11-3
j_gene: TRBJ1-1
CDR3aa: ASSLEAARGAEAF

abundance: .
d_gene: TRBD1
v_gene: TRBV7-2
j_gene: TRBJ2-2
CDR3aa: ASSLNRGGATGELF

abundance: few
d_gene: .
v_gene: TRBV19
j_gene: TRBJ1-2
CDR3aa: ASSIRKQNYGYT

abundance: .
d_gene: .
v_gene: TRBV7-2
j_gene: TRBJ1-1
CDR3aa: ASSFSTGNTEAF

abundance: .
d_gene: TRBD2
v_gene: TRBV5-1
j_gene: TRBJ2-1
CDR3aa: ASSLGSGGSYNEQF

abundance: .
d_gene: TRBD1
v_gene: TRBV4-3
j_gene: TRBJ2-7
CDR3aa: ASSQEVQGAHEQY

abundance: .
d_gene: .
v_gene: TRBV5-1
j_gene: TRBJ1-1
CDR3aa: ASSLTQGGTEAF

abundance: .
d_gene: TRBD2
v_gene: TRBV4-3
j_gene: TRBJ2-1
CDR3aa: ASSQESAGGRLEQF

abundance: .
d_gene: TRBD2
v_gene: TRBV7-2
j_gene: TRBJ2-5
CDR3aa: ASSPMGRGKQETQY

abundance: .
d_gene: .
v_gene: TRBV19
j_gene: TRBJ1-1
CDR3aa: ASSITGSGTEAF

abundance: once
d_gene: .
v_gene: TRBV6-5
j_gene: TRBJ1-4
CDR3aa: ASSPLLTNEKLF

abundance: .
d_gene: TRBD1
v_gene: TRBV5-1
j_gene: TRBJ1-2
CDR3aa: ASSRGTVANYGYT

abundance: .
d_gene: .
v_gene: TRBV5-1
j_gene: TRBJ1-1
CDR3aa: ASSLVAMNTEAF

abundance: once
d_gene: .
v_gene: TRBV7-9
j_gene: TRBJ2-7
CDR3aa: ASSHTDSYEQY

abundance: .
d_gene: .
v_gene: TRBV15
j_gene: TRBJ1-1
CDR3aa: ATSRDYEANEAF

abundance: .
d_gene: .
v_gene: TRBV29-1
j_gene: TRBJ2-4
CDR3aa: SGPFPGDRAKNIQY

abundance: .
d_gene: TRBD1
v_gene: TRBV19
j_gene: TRBJ1-1
CDR3aa: ATTPTGGMNTEAF

abundance: .
d_gene: .
v_gene: TRBV4-3
j_gene: TRBJ1-1
CDR3aa: ASSQDNLRVSEAF

abundance: .
d_gene: .
v_gene: TRBV10-3
j_gene: TRBJ2-5
CDR3aa: AISLTAQETQY

abundance: .
d_gene: .
v_gene: TRBV19
j_gene: TRBJ2-2
CDR3aa: ASSIELATGELF

abundance: .
d_gene: .
v_gene: TRBV4-1
j_gene: TRBJ2-1
CDR3aa: ASSRDLSGASYNEQF

abundance: .
d_gene: .
v_gene: TRBV5-1
j_gene: TRBJ2-2
CDR3aa: ASSLGQYTGELF

abundance: .
d_gene: .
v_gene: TRBV7-2
j_gene: TRBJ2-4
CDR3aa: ASSPTGTKNIQY

abundance: .
d_gene: .
v_gene: TRBV19
j_gene: TRBJ1-5
CDR3aa: ASSAPGTRIEPQH

abundance: .
d_gene: .
v_gene: TRBV3-1/TRBV3-2
j_gene: TRBJ1-1
CDR3aa: ASSHGHQGSTEAF

abundance: .
d_gene: TRBD1
v_gene: TRBV19
j_gene: TRBJ2-7
CDR3aa: ASSAPGQGAVEQY

abundance: .
d_gene: TRBD1
v_gene: TRBV20-1
j_gene: TRBJ2-7
CDR3aa: SASPGTGGSYEQY

abundance: once
d_gene: .
v_gene: TRBV11-3
j_gene: TRBJ2-2
CDR3aa: ASSTRSRGELF

abundance: .
d_gene: .
v_gene: TRBV18
j_gene: TRBJ2-6
CDR3aa: ASSPATASGANVLT

abundance: .
d_gene: .
v_gene: TRBV5-1
j_gene: TRBJ1-6
CDR3aa: ASSLGLDSPLH

abundance: .
d_gene: TRBD1
v_gene: TRBV7-2
j_gene: TRBJ1-5
CDR3aa: ASSPDRDQPQH

abundance: once
d_gene: .
v_gene: TRBV7-3
j_gene: TRBJ2-3
CDR3aa: ASSFDRSSDTQY

abundance: .
d_gene: .
v_gene: TRBV7-2
j_gene: TRBJ1-4
CDR3aa: ASSAGGVTNEKLF

abundance: .
d_gene: .
v_gene: TRBV4-1
j_gene: TRBJ1-5
CDR3aa: ASSQDAPGRAQPQH

abundance: .
d_gene: TRBD2
v_gene: TRBV5-1
j_gene: TRBJ2-5
CDR3aa: ASSFTGGLETQY

abundance: .
d_gene: .
v_gene: TRBV19
j_gene: TRBJ1-4
CDR3aa: ASSNSRPGDEKLF

abundance: once
d_gene: .
v_gene: TRBV5-1
j_gene: TRBJ2-7
CDR3aa: ASRSDNAYEQY

abundance: .
d_gene: .
v_gene: TRBV7-8
j_gene: TRBJ1-1
CDR3aa: ASSLGHSNTEAF

abundance: .
d_gene: .
v_gene: TRBV5-1
j_gene: TRBJ2-1
CDR3aa: ASSLQESSYNEQF

abundance: .
d_gene: TRBD1
v_gene: TRBV19
j_gene: TRBJ1-5
CDR3aa: ASSAGGGNQPQH

abundance: .
d_gene: TRBD2
v_gene: TRBV30
j_gene: TRBJ2-3
CDR3aa: AWNPSGGVSTQY